One sample yielded the 32 T cell receptor beta chains listed below, sequenced in a study of blood T cell repertoires in COVID-19. Sequenced by immunoSEQ multiplex PCR; TCRdb stores in-frame clones only, minus some. The table shows around 180,000 clones, with approximately 80% occurring only once. The sample was peripheral blood. Receptors were obtained from a human donor in a cohort sampled during active COVID-19.

The chain has TRBV4-2 and TRBJ1-1; perhaps TRBD1 as D (6 bases). V was pared by 1 base and J by 5 bases, with 11 bases between. CDR3 size: 14 residues. Germline V gene sequence: CDR1 LGHNA, CDR2 YNFKEQ. In nucleotides, the CDR3 is TGTGCCAGCAGCCAAGTTACAGGGAATACTGAAGCTTTCTTT. This translates into CASSQVTGNTEAFF.

The chain uses TRBV27 and TRBJ2-7; a weak D match, TRBD2 (6 bases). CDR1 and CDR2 (germline): MNHEY, SMNVEV (reference sequence). V was pared by 3 bases and J by 6 bases, with 9 bases between. The CDR3 has 12 residues. The CDR3 spells CASSFGGSEQYF. The CDR3 region has the DNA TGTGCCAGCAGTTTCGGAGGGAGCGAGCAGTACTTC.

The rearrangement uses TRBV29-1 and TRBJ1-1; maybe TRBD1 (5 bases). This CDR3 has 12 amino acids. CDR1 and CDR2 (germline): SQVTM, ANQGSEA. The V end was cut by 2 bases, the J end by 7 bases, with 11 bases between. Here the CDR3 DNA reads TGCAGCGTTGAAAGACAGTCGATTGAAGCTTTCTTT. Translation: CSVERQSIEAFF.

This rearrangement joins TRBV7-2 to TRBJ2-7; 8 bases map to TRBD2. Germline V gene sequence: CDR1 SGHTA, CDR2 FQGNSA. Trimming cost V 5 bases and J 2 bases; bases outside gene matches: 5. The CDR3 is 14 amino acids. CDR3 loop: CASSVGLVAYEQYF. In DNA, the CDR3 is TGTGCCAGCAGCGTGGGACTAGTCGCCTACGAGCAGTACTTC. Filled out from reference TRBV7-2 and TRBJ2-7, the complete variable domain reads GAGVSQSPSNKVTEKGKDVELRCDPISGHTALYWYRQSLGQGLEFLIYFQGNSAPDKSGLPSDRFSAERTGGSVSTLTIQRTQQEDSAVYLCASSVGLVAYEQYFGPGTRLTVT.

V is TRBV28 and J is TRBJ2-7, with 7 bases matching TRBD2. The CDR3 length is 14 residues. Germline trimming cut 3 bases from V and 1 base from J; bases unmatched to any gene: 3. Germline lookup yields CDR1 MDHEN and CDR2 SYDVKM. The CDR3 coding sequence is TGTGCCAGCAGTTTTTGGGGGGGGTCCTACGAGCAGTACTTC. This sequence encodes CASSFWGGSYEQYF.

The chain is built from TRBV28 and TRBJ2-7; D uncertain. The V gene lost 7 bases and the J gene lost 3 bases, with 13 bases spanning the gap. This CDR3 has 13 residues. CDR1 and CDR2 (germline): MDHEN, SYDVKM. The CDR3 reads CASTALALYEQYF. In DNA form, the CDR3 reads TGTGCCAGCACCGCTTTGGCCCTCTACGAGCAGTACTTC.

The gene calls are TRBV5-6 and TRBJ2-7, with 7 bases identical to TRBD1. With 0 bases clipped from V and 2 bases from J, the junction kept 2 bases outside the gene matches. The CDR3 runs 14 residues. Germline CDR1 reads SGHDT; CDR2 reads YYEEEE. The chain's CDR3 is CASSLGDRTYEQYF. The CDR3 nucleotides read TGTGCCAGCAGCTTGGGGGACAGAACCTACGAGCAGTACTTC. Variable domain in full (rest from reference TRBV5-6 and TRBJ2-7): DAGVTQSPTHLIKTRGQQVTLRCSPKSGHDTVSWYQQALGQGPQFIFQYYEEEERQRGNFPDRFSGHQFPNYSSELNVNALLLGDSALYLCASSLGDRTYEQYFGPGTRLTVT.

V gene TRBV5-4 combines with J gene TRBJ2-3; 13 bases match TRBD2. Germline assignment: CDR1 SGHNT and CDR2 YYREEE (reference sequence). Trimming cost V 4 bases and J 4 bases; bases outside gene matches: 12. The CDR3 runs 18 residues. CDR3 sequence: CASSPTGLAGPRSDTQYF. The CDR3 nucleotides are TGTGCCAGCAGCCCGACGGGACTAGCGGGACCCCGGTCAGATACGCAGTATTTT.

This clone was picked up one time. The rearrangement uses TRBV5-1 and TRBJ2-7; TRBD1 matches 7 bases. Per germline, CDR1 SGHRS and CDR2 YFSETQ. V gave up 4 bases and J gave up 0 bases; unmatched junction bases: 7. This CDR3 comprises 15 residues. The CDR3 is CASSPGDSSSYEQYF. CDR3 sequence (DNA): TGCGCCAGCAGCCCCGGGGACAGCAGCTCCTACGAGCAGTACTTC.

Details on this clone: A read error may account for a junction end that differs from germline. Other nucleotide sequences in the sample specify the same CDR3. This rearrangement joins TRBV18 to TRBJ1-1; 8 bases agree with TRBD1. This CDR3 region has 14 residues. Germline CDR1 reads KGHSH; CDR2 reads LQKENI. CDR3 protein: CASSPGGPRAEAFF. In nucleotides, the CDR3 is TGCGCCAGCTCACCAGGGGGCCCGAGGGCTGAAGCTTTCTTT. The whole variable domain, remainder taken from reference TRBV18 and TRBJ1-1, is NAGVMQNPRHLVRRRGQEARLRCSPMKGHSHVYWYRQLPEEGLKFMVYLQKENIIDESGMPKERFSAEFPKEGPSILRIQQVVRGDSAAYFCASSPGGPRAEAFFGQGTRLTVV.

Only a few counts were recorded for this clone. The V and J genes are TRBV6-1 and TRBJ1-5, with D uncertain. CDR3 length: 13 amino acids. Germline V lookup: CDR1 MNHNS, CDR2 SASEGT. Trimming cost V 6 bases and J 0 bases, with 6 bases left between them. CDR3: CASSPYSNQPQHF. The CDR3 coding sequence is TGTGCCAGCAGCCCGTATAGCAATCAGCCCCAGCATTTT.

The V call is TRBV2, the J call TRBJ2-5; 15 bases are a match to TRBD2. CDR1 and CDR2 (germline): SNHLY, FYNNEI. The J segment lost 5 bases and the V segment lost 5 bases, leaving 9 bases of the junction unmatched. The CDR3 contains 17 residues. CDR3 in amino acids: CASSHGLAGGPGETQYF. Written as DNA, the CDR3 is TGTGCCAGCAGTCACGGACTAGCGGGGGGGCCTGGGGAGACCCAGTACTTC.

V is TRBV3-1 (or the pseudogene TRBV3-2) and J is TRBJ1-2, with 11 positions matching TRBD1. V shed 1 base and J 4 bases; nucleotides not matched to a gene: 2. The germline V gene has CDR1 LGHDT and CDR2 YNNKEL (reference sequence). The CDR3 is made up of 15 amino acids. CDR3 DNA: TGTGCCAGCAGCCAAGCGGACAGGGGGCCCTATGGCTACACCTTC. Its protein is CASSQADRGPYGYTF.

The rearrangement links TRBV19 to TRBJ2-7; 7 bases match TRBD1. The CDR3 totals 14 residues. Germline CDR1 is LNHDA and CDR2 is SQIVND (reference sequence). V was pared by 5 bases and J by 2 bases, with 6 bases of the junction left unmatched. The CDR3 nucleotides read TGTGCCAGTAGTCCGGACAGGTTCACCTACGAGCAGTACTTC. Amino acids: CASSPDRFTYEQYF. The full variable domain, its missing parts supplied by reference TRBV19 and TRBJ2-7, is DGGITQSPKYLFRKEGQNVTLSCEQNLNHDAMYWYRQDPGQGLRLIYYSQIVNDFQKGDIAEGYSVSREKKESFPLTVTSAQKNPTAFYLCASSPDRFTYEQYFGPGTRLTVT.

The gene calls are TRBV4-1 and TRBJ1-1; TRBD1 might be the D (5 bases). The CDR3 has 15 amino acids. Trimming left V 0 bases short and J 4 bases short, with 12 bases between. Germline loops: CDR1 MGHRA, CDR2 YSYEKL. The CDR3 loop reads CASSQDGAGITEAFF. In nucleotides, the CDR3 is TGCGCCAGCAGCCAAGATGGCGCAGGGATCACTGAAGCTTTCTTT.

A single count supports this clone. J is TRBJ2-2 and V is TRBV19; maybe TRBD2 (6 bases). CDR1 is LNHDA and CDR2 is SQIVND in the germline V gene (reference sequence). The CDR3 length is 15 residues. Trimming removed 6 bases from V and 4 bases from J, with 15 bases in between. CDR3 amino acids: CASSRRDAGTGELFF. DNA for the CDR3: TGTGCCAGTAGCCGGCGGGATGCCGGCACCGGGGAGCTGTTTTTT.

CDR3 bases: TGTGCCAGCAGTTACTCTGGGACTGCCCTAGAGCAGTACTTC. Protein: CASSYSGTALEQYF. The chain combines TRBV6-5 with TRBJ2-7; tentative D call: TRBD2 (6 bases). Germline-derived CDR1 and CDR2 are MNHEY and SVGAGI. V gave up 0 bases and J gave up 7 bases, with 13 bases separating them. The length of the CDR3 is 14 residues.

In its sample, this clone was seen once. V and J are TRBV7-3 and TRBJ2-3, with TRBD2 matching 12 bases. This CDR3 has 16 amino acids. J was trimmed by 2 bases and V by 4 bases; bases with no gene match: 4. CDR1 is SGHTA and CDR2 is FQGTGA in the germline V gene. This CDR3 is CASSSRTSGITDTQYF. CDR3 nucleotides: TGTGCCAGCAGCTCCAGGACTAGCGGGATCACAGATACGCAGTATTTT.

The V and J genes are TRBV7-2 and TRBJ2-7, with a possible D match to TRBD2 (6 bases). Deletions cut 1 base from V and 4 bases from J, with 14 bases between. The CDR3 consists of 15 residues. Germline V gives CDR1 SGHTA, CDR2 FQGNSA. The CDR3 sequence: CASSLGRAGKYEQYF. DNA of the CDR3: TGTGCCAGCAGCTTAGGGAGGGCGGGGAAATACGAGCAGTACTTC.

The genes are TRBV2 and TRBJ1-2; 12 nucleotides align to TRBD1. CDR3 length equals 14 residues. The germline CDR1 and CDR2 sequences are SNHLY and FYNNEI. The trim removed 8 bases at V and 7 bases at J, leaving 8 bases unmatched. Here the CDR3 reads CASGVGTGGGGYTF. For the CDR3, the DNA is TGTGCCAGCGGTGTCGGGACAGGGGGCGGTGGCTACACCTTC.

Notes on this clone: This same CDR3 is encoded by further DNA sequences in the sample. The chain links TRBV6-5 to TRBJ1-1; possible D gene TRBD1, 5 bases. The CDR3 runs 12 residues. Trimming pared 0 bases from V and 7 bases from J, leaving 6 bases between. Germline CDR1 reads MNHEY; CDR2 reads SVGAGI. In DNA form, the CDR3 reads TGTGCCAGCAGTTACTCGGGGGGTGAAGCTTTCTTT. Protein sequence: CASSYSGGEAFF.

This clone was counted a few times. This specimen includes other DNA sequences encoding the same CDR3. V is TRBV7-9 and J is TRBJ2-7; no clear D gene. The CDR3 length is 12 residues. Trimming left V 1 base short and J 2 bases short, with 3 bases between. From germline, CDR1 is SEHNR and CDR2 FQNEAQ (reference sequence). This CDR3 reads CASSLDTYEQYF. In DNA form, the CDR3 reads TGTGCCAGCAGCTTAGACACCTACGAGCAGTACTTC.

The chain combines TRBV6-5 with TRBJ2-1, with D possibly TRBD1 on 6 matching bases. Per the germline V gene, CDR1 is MNHEY and CDR2 is SVGAGI. This CDR3 has 15 residues. Trimming took off 5 bases at V and 5 bases at J, with 16 bases between the two ends. In DNA form, the CDR3 reads TGTGCCAGCAGTCTCAGGACAGTCCTCAACAATGAGCAGTTCTTC. Amino acids: CASSLRTVLNNEQFF.

This clone came up once. The V and J genes are TRBV3-1 (or the pseudogene TRBV3-2) and TRBJ2-1, with TRBD2 matching over 11 bases. Losses at the gene ends were 3 bases for V and 3 bases for J; bases not matched to a gene: 4. In germline, CDR1 is LGHDT, CDR2 YNNKEL (reference sequence). The CDR3 sequence is 16 residues long. In nucleotides, the CDR3 is TGTGCCAGCAGCCATACTAGCGGGGGCGGCTACAATGAGCAGTTCTTC. Amino acids: CASSHTSGGGYNEQFF.

This clone appeared once. V is TRBV5-5 and J is TRBJ1-5; TRBD1 matches 9 bases. The CDR3 has 14 amino acids. Per the germline V gene, CDR1 is SGHKS and CDR2 is YYEKEE (reference sequence). Trimming at V came to 4 bases and at J to 2 bases, leaving 1 base not matched to a gene. CDR3 protein: CASSRDRGNQPQHF. The CDR3 DNA is TGTGCCAGCAGCAGGGACAGGGGCAATCAGCCCCAGCATTTT.

The chain links TRBV4-2 to TRBJ1-2; D perhaps matches TRBD1 (5 bases). V was cut by 5 bases and J by 2 bases, with 18 bases left in between. Per germline, CDR1 LGHNA and CDR2 YNFKEQ. This CDR3 comprises 16 residues. The DNA for the CDR3 is TGTGCCAGCAGCGCAAGAGGGGTGGGGGGAAACTATGGCTACACCTTC. As protein: CASSARGVGGNYGYTF.

CDR3 coding DNA: TGCGCCAGCAGCTTGGTTGCGGGTTATGAAGCTTTCTTT. As protein: CASSLVAGYEAFF. This chain joins TRBV5-1 and TRBJ1-1, with D unresolved. This CDR3 has 13 residues. The germline CDR1 and CDR2 sequences are SGHRS and YFSETQ. Trimming left V 0 bases short and J 7 bases short, with 10 bases between.

This clone was seen only a few times. The rearrangement joins TRBV4-1 to TRBJ2-6; D is possibly TRBD2 (6 bases). V shed 4 bases and J shed 9 bases, with 13 bases lying between them. The CDR3 spans 14 residues. Looked up from germline, CDR1 is MGHRA and CDR2 is YSYEKL. The CDR3 spells CASSPRDWVNVLTF. Here the CDR3 DNA reads TGCGCCAGCAGCCCCAGGGACTGGGTCAACGTCCTGACTTTC.

This clone was observed a single time. The gene calls are TRBV28 and TRBJ1-1; D call uncertain. V was trimmed by 3 bases and J by 7 bases, leaving 9 bases between them. The CDR3 extends over 12 amino acids. In germline, CDR1 is MDHEN, CDR2 SYDVKM. The DNA of the CDR3 is TGTGCCAGCAGTTTTTCCTCCGTTGAAGCTTTCTTT. Encoded protein: CASSFSSVEAFF.

This clone was seen only a few times. The J gene is TRBJ2-2, the V gene TRBV14; D ambiguous. Germline CDR1 SGHDN, CDR2 FVKESK. V gave up 5 bases and J gave up 1 base, with 5 bases separating them. CDR3 length: 13 residues. CDR3 region: CASSGQNTGELFF. The DNA for the CDR3 is TGTGCCAGCAGCGGGCAGAACACCGGGGAGCTGTTTTTT.

The chain links TRBV28 to TRBJ1-1; 7 bases are a match to TRBD1. Germline CDR1 reads MDHEN; CDR2 reads SYDVKM. With V trimmed by 6 bases and J by 3 bases, 4 bases remained unmatched. The CDR3 totals 13 residues. CDR3 sequence reads: CASSPDRDTEAFF. The CDR3 DNA sequence: TGTGCCAGCAGCCCAGACAGGGACACTGAAGCTTTCTTT.

The chain is built from TRBV19 and TRBJ2-1; 8 bases are shared with TRBD2. The CDR3 has 14 residues. Germline lookup yields CDR1 LNHDA and CDR2 SQIVND (reference sequence). V was clipped by 6 bases and J by 12 bases; unmatched bases: 13. The CDR3, as DNA: TGTGCCAGTAGGCTTAGATCTCGGGGGGGCCCGCAGTTCTTC. This encodes CASRLRSRGGPQFF.